Below, 22 T cell receptor beta chains from the same sample are listed, as sequenced in a study of shared clonotypes between healthy human individuals. The naive CD8 fraction comprised CD45RO-negative cells positively selected for CCR7 and excluded terminally differentiated effector memory CD45RA+ cells. Repertoires were generated with immunoSEQ multiplex PCR, while TCRdb's copy carries only in-frame clones and drops some. The sample yields about 2 million clones, around 96% seen once. The sample was naive CD8+ T cells sorted from blood. The origin of the receptors is a young man in good health.

About this clone itself: The same CDR3 arises from other DNA sequences in this sample as well. The chain carries TRBV7-2 and TRBJ2-7; D may be TRBD1 (5 bases). The germline V gene has CDR1 SGHTA and CDR2 FQGNSA. This CDR3 has 13 residues. The V end lost 3 bases, the J end lost 2 bases, and 8 bases lay between the germline ends. The chain's CDR3 is CASSFSGTYEQYF. CDR3 coding DNA: TGTGCCAGCAGCTTTTCAGGGACCTACGAGCAGTACTTC.

This chain uses TRBV5-4 with TRBJ2-3, with no clear D. CDR3 length equals 14 residues. Germline loops: CDR1 SGHNT, CDR2 YYREEE (reference sequence). V was trimmed by 3 bases and J by 1 base, leaving 9 bases between them. CDR3: CASSWAGGTDTQYF. CDR3 sequence (DNA): TGTGCCAGCAGCTGGGCTGGGGGCACAGATACGCAGTATTTT.

This clone was counted only a few times. The chain joins TRBV30 to TRBJ1-1; 9 bases match TRBD1. V shed 1 base, J shed 0 bases, and the junction held 6 bases outside the gene matches. In germline, CDR1 is GTSNPN, CDR2 SVGIG (reference sequence). There are 16 residues in the CDR3. The CDR3 spells CAWSAPGQGMNTEAFF. The DNA for the CDR3 is TGTGCCTGGAGTGCTCCGGGACAGGGCATGAACACTGAAGCTTTCTTT.

This clone was recorded only once. The rearrangement joins TRBV5-6 to TRBJ2-3; a possible D gene is TRBD2 (5 bases). The V gene lost 3 bases and the J gene lost 0 bases, with 8 bases spanning the gap. The CDR3 runs to 14 residues. The germline V gene encodes CDR1 SGHDT and CDR2 YYEEEE. CDR3 residues: CASSSAGSTDTQYF. The CDR3 DNA reads as TGTGCCAGCAGCTCGGCGGGTAGCACAGATACGCAGTATTTT.

The chain links TRBV7-9 to TRBJ2-1; D is unresolved. Germline V gives CDR1 SEHNR, CDR2 FQNEAQ (reference sequence). This CDR3 contains 14 residues. V dropped 4 bases and J dropped 2 bases, with 9 bases sitting between them. The CDR3 region is CASSWSSPYNEQFF. The DNA for the CDR3 is TGTGCCAGCAGCTGGAGTAGCCCCTACAATGAGCAGTTCTTC.

V is TRBV29-1 and J is TRBJ1-1; possibly TRBD1 for D (5 bases). Germline CDR1 and CDR2: SQVTM and ANQGSEA. Trimming stripped 3 bases from V and 4 bases from J, with 12 bases between. This CDR3 is built from 13 residues. In DNA, the CDR3 is TGCAGCGTTGAGGACGTGGGGCTCACTGAAGCTTTCTTT. Translating it yields CSVEDVGLTEAFF.

A word on this clone: The junction does not match germline at one end; this may be a read error. This rearrangement joins TRBV11-2 to TRBJ2-7; D may be TRBD2 (5 bases). CDR3 length: 13 residues. The germline CDR1 and CDR2 sequences are SGHAT and FQNNGV. The CDR3 nucleotides read TGTGCTAGCACGGGTTGGGAGTTCTACGAGCAGTACTTC. Protein sequence: CASTGWEFYEQYF.

This chain connects TRBV29-1 to TRBJ2-7, with D tentatively TRBD1 or TRBD2 (5 bases each). Germline V gives CDR1 SQVTM, CDR2 ANQGSEA. Between the trimmed V and J ends, which lost 6 bases and 0 bases, there was a span of 15 bases. The CDR3 totals 14 residues. DNA of the CDR3: TGCAGCGTGCCTGTCCCAGGGAGCTCCTACGAGCAGTACTTC. Residues: CSVPVPGSSYEQYF.

CDR3 DNA sequence: TGTGCCAGCAGCGAGGGGGGTTTCAATGAAAAACTGTTTTTT. Protein sequence: CASSEGGFNEKLFF. V is TRBV9 and J is TRBJ1-4; TRBD1 might be the D (6 bases). CDR1 SGDLS and CDR2 YYNGEE come from the germline V gene. V was shortened by 3 bases and J by 5 bases, with 11 bases between the two germline ends. The CDR3 is 14 amino acids.

The genes are TRBV10-3 and TRBJ2-1; 10 nucleotides line up with TRBD2. The germline CDR1 and CDR2 sequences are ENHRY and SYGVKD. J lost 3 bases, V lost 6 bases, and 5 bases had no gene match. This CDR3 comprises 15 residues. CDR3 protein: CAISQRGGDYNEQFF. The DNA of the CDR3 is TGTGCCATCAGCCAGCGGGGGGGGGACTACAATGAGCAGTTCTTC.

V usage is TRBV10-1 and J usage is TRBJ2-7; unclear D gene. This CDR3 is built from 14 residues. The V gene's germline CDR1 is WNHNN and CDR2 SYGVQD (reference sequence). The V and J ends lost 8 bases and 1 base respectively, with 15 bases between them. The CDR3: CASRCRWISYEQYF. CDR3 nucleotides: TGCGCCAGCCGGTGTCGTTGGATATCCTACGAGCAGTACTTC.

The V gene is TRBV2, the J gene TRBJ2-5; D remains ambiguous. The CDR3 covers 14 residues. Per the germline V gene, CDR1 is SNHLY and CDR2 is FYNNEI. Trimming removed 3 bases at V and 1 base at J, with 9 bases between. CDR3 bases: TGTGCCAGCAGTGAGTCCGGGCCCCAAGAGACCCAGTACTTC. It codes for CASSESGPQETQYF.

J is TRBJ1-1 and V is TRBV13; D gene uncertain. The V end lost 5 bases, the J end lost 1 base, and 8 bases lay between the germline ends. CDR3 length equals 13 residues. Germline V gene sequence: CDR1 PRHDT, CDR2 FYEKMQ (reference sequence). The CDR3: CASSPLENTEAFF. CDR3 in DNA: TGTGCCAGCAGCCCCCTGGAGAACACTGAAGCTTTCTTT.

The V gene is TRBV7-8, the J gene TRBJ2-2, with 9 positions matching TRBD1. The CDR3 sequence is 16 residues long. The germline gives CDR1 SGHVS, CDR2 FQNEAQ. V lost 6 bases to trimming and J lost 2 bases; unmatched junction nucleotides: 7. CDR3 loop: CASRKPGQGNTGELFF. CDR3 nucleotide sequence: TGTGCCAGCAGAAAACCGGGACAGGGTAACACCGGGGAGCTGTTTTTT.

The chain has TRBV4-1 and TRBJ2-7, with D unresolved. The germline gives CDR1 MGHRA, CDR2 YSYEKL. CDR3 size: 15 residues. The V and J ends lost 0 bases and 0 bases respectively, with 9 bases between them. CDR3 residues: CASSQDKGRSYEQYF. CDR3 DNA sequence: TGCGCCAGCAGCCAAGATAAGGGCCGCTCCTACGAGCAGTACTTC.

The rearrangement uses TRBV11-2 and TRBJ2-5, with D unresolved. With 5 bases removed from V and 6 bases from J, the gap between germline ends came to 13 bases. The germline V gene has CDR1 SGHAT and CDR2 FQNNGV. The CDR3 consists of 13 residues. The DNA of the CDR3 is TGTGCCAGCAGCCCTGTCAGGCGGCAGACCCAGTACTTC. This translates into CASSPVRRQTQYF.

The chain recombines TRBV28 with TRBJ2-7, with 9 bases identical to TRBD1. Trimming at V came to 5 bases and at J to 3 bases, leaving 23 bases not matched to a gene. Germline V CDR1 and CDR2: MDHEN, SYDVKM. This CDR3 has 20 residues. Here the CDR3 reads CASSTTQLSPADRGFYEQYF. In DNA, the CDR3 is TGTGCCAGCAGTACTACCCAACTATCTCCTGCGGACAGGGGATTCTACGAGCAGTACTTC.

V gene TRBV9 combines with J gene TRBJ2-3; possible D gene TRBD2, 6 bases. CDR1 and CDR2 from the germline V gene are SGDLS and YYNGEE. The CDR3 contains 15 residues. V was cut by 1 base and J by 2 bases, with 11 bases left in between. The CDR3, as DNA: TGTGCCAGCAGCGTATATTCGGGACTCACAGATACGCAGTATTTT. Protein sequence: CASSVYSGLTDTQYF. Combining the CDR3 with reference TRBV9 and TRBJ2-3 gives the whole variable domain DSGVTQTPKHLITATGQRVTLRCSPRSGDLSVYWYQQSLDQGLQFLIQYYNGEERAKGNILERFSAQQFPDLHSELNLSSLELGDSALYFCASSVYSGLTDTQYFGPGTRLTVL.

This sequence joins TRBV29-1 and TRBJ2-2; possible D gene TRBD1, 6 bases. Germline loops: CDR1 SQVTM, CDR2 ANQGSEA. The CDR3 has 13 residues. V was shortened by 6 bases and J by 7 bases, with 15 bases between the two germline ends. The CDR3 coding sequence is TGCAGCGTGGTACAGGGCCCGAGCGGGGAGCTGTTTTTT. This sequence encodes CSVVQGPSGELFF.

The chain employs TRBV4-3 and TRBJ2-7, with 7 bases matching TRBD1. The CDR3 is 20 residues long. Losses at the gene ends were 1 base for V and 0 bases for J; bases not matched to a gene: 18. CDR1 LGHNA and CDR2 YSLEER come from the germline V gene. CDR3 sequence reads: CASSQVVPWKQGPSSYEQYF. The CDR3 nucleotides read TGCGCCAGCAGCCAAGTAGTACCCTGGAAACAGGGGCCTAGCTCCTACGAGCAGTACTTC.

The rearrangement links TRBV20-1 to TRBJ2-7; D possibly corresponds to TRBD1 (5 bases). V lost 6 bases and J 2 bases, leaving 8 bases between the germline ends. From germline, CDR1 is DFQATT and CDR2 SNEGSKA (reference sequence). The CDR3 contains 11 residues. This CDR3 reads CSALRAYEQYF. CDR3 nucleotides: TGCAGTGCCCTCAGGGCCTACGAGCAGTACTTC.

This chain joins TRBV5-6 and TRBJ2-7; D ambiguous. The V end lost 4 bases, the J end lost 6 bases, and 17 bases lay between the germline ends. Per the germline V gene, CDR1 is SGHDT and CDR2 is YYEEEE. The CDR3 has 14 amino acids. The CDR3 here is CASSPDSRLGEQYF. The CDR3 DNA is TGTGCCAGCAGCCCGGATTCTCGTTTAGGCGAGCAGTACTTC.